This T cell receptor (beta chain) comes out of a study of blood T cell repertoires in COVID-19. Background on the study: Sites in the United States, Italy and Spain provided acute and convalescent COVID-19 samples.

CDR1 and CDR2 (germline): MNHNS, SASEGT. The CDR3 length is 17 residues. V was clipped by 4 bases and J by 2 bases; unmatched bases: 10. Measured with immunoSEQ multiplex PCR; TCRdb has only the in-frame clones, and not every one. The data hold roughly 200,000 clones, with more than 75% observed a single time. Material: peripheral blood. The chain joins TRBV6-1 to TRBJ2-2; 7 bases line up with TRBD2. The receptor was isolated from a man aged 60-69 years who had recovered from COVID-19. Written as DNA, the CDR3 is TGTGCCAGCAGTGTCCTTGGGGGGGGGATAAACACCGGGGAGCTGTTTTTT. Protein product: CASSVLGGGINTGELFF.